One and the same sample provided the 2 T cell receptor beta chains below, sequenced in a study of blood T cell repertoires in COVID-19 (TCRdb year 2020). Library preparation used the immunoSEQ multiplex PCR assay. TCRdb provides this immuneACCESS table in a form limited to in-frame rearrangements. Some clones are lacking; in checked studies, under half of them reflect an unresolved V gene, and why the rest are absent is not known. In this sample the table shows 300,000 to 400,000 clones, 85% to 90% of which occur a single time. Of the sample, 5.5% to 7.5% falls within the top ten clones. Input material: peripheral blood. The source of these receptors is a woman in her 70s with COVID-19, enrolled during active disease.

The genes are TRBV5-8 and TRBJ1-6; D is uncertain. Trimming took off 0 bases at V and 4 bases at J, with 5 bases between the two ends. This CDR3 comprises 14 residues. CDR1 and CDR2 (germline): SGHTS, YDEGEE. The CDR3 loop is CASSLASYNSPLHF. CDR3 in DNA: TGTGCCAGCAGCTTGGCCAGTTATAATTCACCCCTCCACTTT.

The gene calls are TRBV6-5 and TRBJ1-2; TRBD1 might be the D (5 bases). The CDR3 contains 14 residues. CDR1 is MNHEY and CDR2 is SVGAGI in the germline V gene. The V end lost 5 bases, the J end lost 4 bases, and 14 bases lay between the germline ends. CDR3 sequence reads: CASSPGIEGYGYTF. CDR3 bases: TGTGCCAGCAGTCCAGGGATCGAAGGCTATGGCTACACCTTC.